The sequence of this T cell receptor beta chain was determined in a study of PD-1 blockade in classical Hodgkin lymphoma. As for time point: cycle 4 day 1 (C4D1), after around six weeks of nivolumab. The patients all showed relapse after autologous stem cell transplantation, while their brentuximab vedotin exposure varied. Best responses included complete response and partial response; otherwise, the best response was progressive disease. Whole-study results and caveats: Newly diagnosed patients reportedly trailed healthy donors in baseline TCR diversity. While CD8+ TCR diversity did not rise significantly by C4D1, CD4+ TCR diversity did.

As for this clone: Its antigen is unknown.

Sequenced by immunoSEQ multiplex PCR; TCRdb stores in-frame clones only, minus some. The profile covers about 16,000 clones, with around 65% appearing a single time and 7.8% taken by the ten largest. CDR3 length equals 15 residues. V was shortened by 6 bases and J by 2 bases, with 15 bases between the two germline ends. Germline CDR1 and CDR2: MNHEY and SVGAGI. The material was peripheral blood mononuclear cells (PBMCs), obtained before the fourth cycle of nivolumab. This sequence was found in a human donor with classical Hodgkin lymphoma. The chain recombines TRBV6-5 with TRBJ2-3; the D call may be TRBD1 or TRBD2 (5 bases each). The CDR3 sequence: CASRRLGDPTDTQYF. The CDR3 DNA is TGTGCCAGCAGACGCTTGGGGGACCCCACAGATACGCAGTATTTT.